This T cell receptor (beta chain) was found in a study of cytomegalovirus exposure and HLA in healthy donors. Study-wide findings and caveats: Per a prior analysis, the majority of TCR beta V segments were productive roughly 87% or roughly 30% of the time. 87-base-pair reads could not separate some V segments, including TRBV6-2 and TRBV6-3. Researchers catalogued 160 or so TCR beta chains as cytomegalovirus-associated. A few chains linked to CMV were shown in vitro to be specific for CMV antigens.

Only one count was recorded for this clone. Antigen specificity is unknown. The PCR contained 60 Vbeta and 13 Jbeta primers. The table came from immunoSEQ multiplex PCR; TCRdb's copy has only in-frame clones and leaves some out. The profile shows fewer than 110,000 clones, 75% of them singletons. After removal of 7 bases from V and 3 bases from J, the junction contained 11 bases not matched to a gene. The CDR3 contains 14 residues. The germline CDR1 and CDR2 sequences are SQVTM and ANQGSEA. The TCR comes from a man in his fifties in good health and CMV-seronegative. The genes are TRBV29-1 and TRBJ2-7, with 8 bases aligning to TRBD2. The sample consisted of PBMCs. The CDR3 region is CSGARGSGNYEQYF. Here the CDR3 DNA reads TGCAGCGGGGCGAGGGGTAGCGGGAACTACGAGCAGTACTTC.